The entry that follows covers one TCR beta chain sequence. This entry is derived from a study of blood T cell repertoires in COVID-19. About the research overall: There were acute and convalescent COVID-19 samples, and they came from the United States, Italy and Spain. In each case, the material was cDNA or gDNA derived from T cells, B-cell-depleted T cells, or PBMCs.

Authors' processing steps: Reference gene primer amplification gave nucleated cell count estimates. Produced via immunoSEQ multiplex PCR; TCRdb's table is partial and in-frame only. The V and J calls and clone size were taken over from that table, and D and trimming were inferred from the DNA. This table has around 300,000 clones, roughly 91% appearing once. CDR3 length: 12 amino acids. Trimming removed 3 bases at V and 4 bases at J, with 5 bases between. From germline, CDR1 is SNHLY and CDR2 FYNNEI. The V and J genes are TRBV2 and TRBJ2-3; no firm D call. Material: peripheral blood. The receptor was isolated from a man between 45 and 60 years old with active or convalescent COVID-19. The DNA for the CDR3 is TGTGCCAGCAGTGAGCGATCAGATACGCAGTATTTT. Its translation: CASSERSDTQYF.